This T cell receptor (beta chain) is drawn from a study of technical replicates of blood from several donors. The data were produced by immunoSEQ multiplex PCR, yet TCRdb's version contains in-frame clones alone and is incomplete. The data show almost 85,000 clones, 97% seen once. With V trimmed by 2 bases and J by 3 bases, 10 bases remained unmatched. The CDR3 extends over 17 amino acids. Germline V gives CDR1 SGDLS, CDR2 YYNGEE. The chain uses TRBV9 and TRBJ2-3; 9 bases agree with TRBD1. Sequencing input: T cells isolated from PBMCs. This TCR derives from a human donor in good health. The CDR3 protein is CASSVGQGLSGTDTQYF. The DNA for the CDR3 is TGTGCCAGCAGCGTGGGACAGGGTCTGTCGGGAACAGATACGCAGTATTTT.